This T cell receptor beta chain was identified during a study of regulatory T cells in long-lasting Graves disease. Time point reported: newly diagnosed GD, antithyroid drugs for less than 3 months. PBMCs provided the RNA from which the TCR library was made. V was pared by 6 bases and J by 2 bases, with 21 bases between. The CDR3 sequence is 17 residues long. Germline loops: CDR1 LNHDA, CDR2 SQIVND (reference sequence). Libraries of TCR beta came from iRepertoire HTBI primers plus Arm-PCR of CDR3 regions. A single record per CDR3 protein comes from TCRdb applying MiXCR to the multiplex PCR reads. The sample lists about 540,000 distinct CDR3 sequences, around an eighth occurring once. In this sample, this clonotype turned up many times. The same sample was also studied in work on T cells in Graves' hyperthyroidism and ophthalmopathy. In that study: The HTBI primer set was used in a first-round RT-PCR of the TCR CDR3.

The rearrangement links TRBV19 to TRBJ2-3; tentatively, D is TRBD1 (6 bases). Sequencing used peripheral blood mononuclear cells (PBMCs), obtained at new diagnosis, from a patient treated with antithyroid drugs. The TCR originated in a man aged 25-40 years with Graves disease. For the CDR3, the DNA is TGTGCCAGTAGACCACAGGGCCGCAAAACCATCACAGATACGCAGTATTTT. This gives the protein CASRPQGRKTITDTQYF.